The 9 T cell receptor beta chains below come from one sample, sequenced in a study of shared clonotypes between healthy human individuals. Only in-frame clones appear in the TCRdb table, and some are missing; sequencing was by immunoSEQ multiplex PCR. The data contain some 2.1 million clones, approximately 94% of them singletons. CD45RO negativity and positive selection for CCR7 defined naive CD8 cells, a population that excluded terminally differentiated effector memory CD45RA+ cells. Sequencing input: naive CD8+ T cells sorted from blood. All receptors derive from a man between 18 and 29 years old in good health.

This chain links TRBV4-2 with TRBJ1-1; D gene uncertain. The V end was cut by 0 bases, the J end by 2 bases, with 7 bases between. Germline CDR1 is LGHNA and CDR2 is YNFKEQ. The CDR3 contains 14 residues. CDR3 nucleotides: TGTGCCAGCAGCCAAGAACAACTTAACACTGAAGCTTTCTTT. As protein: CASSQEQLNTEAFF.

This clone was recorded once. The CDR3 DNA sequence: TGTGCCAGCAGTCCGACCTCAGGGACTCGGAATTCACCCCTCCACTTT. As protein: CASSPTSGTRNSPLHF. The chain is built from TRBV27 and TRBJ1-6; possibly TRBD1 for D (5 bases). Trimming cost V 5 bases and J 7 bases, with 18 bases left between them. Per germline, CDR1 MNHEY and CDR2 SMNVEV (reference sequence). The CDR3 totals 16 residues.

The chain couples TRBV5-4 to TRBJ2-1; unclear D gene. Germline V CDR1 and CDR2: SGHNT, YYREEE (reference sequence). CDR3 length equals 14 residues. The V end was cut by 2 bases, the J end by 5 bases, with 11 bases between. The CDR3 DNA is TGTGCCAGCAGCTTCTCACGACTTGACAATGAGCAGTTCTTC. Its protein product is CASSFSRLDNEQFF.

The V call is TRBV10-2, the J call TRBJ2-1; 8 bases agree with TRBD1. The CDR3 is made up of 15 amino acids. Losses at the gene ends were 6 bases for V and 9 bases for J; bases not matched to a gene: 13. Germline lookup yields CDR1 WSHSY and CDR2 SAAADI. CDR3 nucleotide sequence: TGCGCCAGCAGACAGGGGGACCCCGTTTTGGGTGAGCAGTTCTTC. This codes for CASRQGDPVLGEQFF.

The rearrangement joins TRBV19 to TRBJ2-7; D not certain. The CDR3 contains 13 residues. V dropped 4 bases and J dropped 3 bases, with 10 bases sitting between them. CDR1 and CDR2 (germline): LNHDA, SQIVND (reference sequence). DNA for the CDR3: TGTGCCAGTAGTACGCCTCCGGACTACGAGCAGTACTTC. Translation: CASSTPPDYEQYF.

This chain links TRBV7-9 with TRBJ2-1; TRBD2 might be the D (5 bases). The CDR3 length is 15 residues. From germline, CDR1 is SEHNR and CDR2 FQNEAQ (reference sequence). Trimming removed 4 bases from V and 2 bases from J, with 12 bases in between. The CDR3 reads CASSSGLATYNEQFF. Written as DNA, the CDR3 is TGTGCCAGCAGCTCCGGACTCGCCACCTACAATGAGCAGTTCTTC.

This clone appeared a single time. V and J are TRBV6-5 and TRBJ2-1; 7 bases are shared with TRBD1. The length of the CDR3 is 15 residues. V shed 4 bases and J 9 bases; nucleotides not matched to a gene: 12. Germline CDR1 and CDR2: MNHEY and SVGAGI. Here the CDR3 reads CASSFLRDSSTEQFF. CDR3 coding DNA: TGTGCCAGCAGTTTTCTTCGGGACAGTTCCACTGAGCAGTTCTTC.

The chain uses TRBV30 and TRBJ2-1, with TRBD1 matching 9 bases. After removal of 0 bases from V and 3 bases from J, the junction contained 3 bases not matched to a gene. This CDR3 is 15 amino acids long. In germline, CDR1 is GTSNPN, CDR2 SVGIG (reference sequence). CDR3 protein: CAWSVGQGFYNEQFF. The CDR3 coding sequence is TGTGCCTGGAGTGTGGGACAGGGTTTCTACAATGAGCAGTTCTTC.

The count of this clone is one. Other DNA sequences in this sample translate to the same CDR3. Here the CDR3 DNA reads TGTGCCAGCAGCTTAGAGTCAGGCTACGAGCAGTACTTC. Protein product: CASSLESGYEQYF. This chain links TRBV13 with TRBJ2-7; D unresolved. CDR3 length: 13 residues. Germline loops: CDR1 PRHDT, CDR2 FYEKMQ (reference sequence). V lost 1 base to trimming and J lost 3 bases, with 7 bases between them.